Sequencing of this TCR beta chain was carried out in a study of breast tumors, draining lymph nodes, adjacent tissues. Study-wide results and limits: Tumor and nontumor repertoires were significantly more similar in luminal-like than in basal-like breast cancer.

Comment on this clonotype: What it binds is not known.

The CDR3 is 14 residues long. V dropped 2 bases and J dropped 6 bases, with 17 bases sitting between them. CDR1 and CDR2 (germline): DFQATT, SNEGSKA (reference sequence). TCRdb re-called the multiplex PCR reads with MiXCR, one entry per CDR3 protein. The repertoire consists of about 180,000 distinct CDR3 sequences, with approximately 30% occurring once and the leading ten covering 3.5% to 4.5%. Axillary draining lymph nodes of breast cancer patients supplied the node samples. The sequence derives from a female donor with breast cancer. Some clones in this sample may be carry-over from other donors' samples. This rearrangement joins TRBV20-1 to TRBJ2-7; possible D gene TRBD2, 6 bases. Sequencing used axillary lymph node tissue. The CDR3 here is CSARRAGTGSEQYF. In DNA, the CDR3 is TGCAGTGCTAGACGGGCGGGAACGGGTTCCGAGCAGTACTTC.